Below are 20 T cell receptor beta chains sequenced from a single sample in a study of cytomegalovirus exposure and HLA in healthy donors. The PCR was carried out with 60 Vbeta primers and 13 Jbeta primers. The protocol was immunoSEQ multiplex PCR, while the TCRdb copy is restricted to in-frame clones and leaves out a portion. This table has around 44,000 clones, 87% appearing once. Sequencing input: PBMCs. The receptors were gathered from a middle-aged woman in good health and CMV-seropositive.

The V and J genes are TRBV7-9 and TRBJ1-5, with a possible D match to TRBD1 (6 bases). Trimming stripped 5 bases from V and 7 bases from J, with 15 bases between. This CDR3 contains 14 residues. The V gene's germline CDR1 is SEHNR and CDR2 FQNEAQ (reference sequence). DNA for the CDR3: TGTGCCAGCAGCCAATCAGGGGAGACACAGCCCCAGCATTTT. This sequence encodes CASSQSGETQPQHF.

This clone was picked up a small number of times. V usage is TRBV27 and J usage is TRBJ2-3; TRBD2 matches 7 bases. With 3 bases clipped from V and 1 base from J, the junction kept 4 bases outside the gene matches. This CDR3 has 15 residues. In germline, CDR1 is MNHEY, CDR2 SMNVEV (reference sequence). This CDR3 reads CASSLLTSGTDTQYF. The DNA of the CDR3 is TGTGCCAGCAGTTTGCTTACTAGCGGCACAGATACGCAGTATTTT.

The chain is built from TRBV12-5 and TRBJ1-5, with D unresolved. Germline CDR1 is LGHNT and CDR2 is FRNRAP. This CDR3 has 14 amino acids. V was cut by 4 bases and J by 6 bases, with 13 bases left in between. The CDR3 sequence: CASGWASEGQPQHF. The CDR3 nucleotides are TGTGCTAGTGGTTGGGCCTCAGAGGGTCAGCCCCAGCATTTT.

The genes are TRBV19 and TRBJ1-2, with D possibly matching TRBD1 (5 bases). This CDR3 is built from 15 residues. Germline-derived CDR1 and CDR2 are LNHDA and SQIVND (reference sequence). Trimming removed 6 bases at V and 6 bases at J, with 20 bases between. The CDR3 is CASRPAGDWSHGYTF. In nucleotides, the CDR3 is TGTGCCAGTAGGCCCGCCGGGGACTGGTCGCATGGCTACACCTTC.

The chain joins TRBV7-2 to TRBJ2-7; 7 bases fit TRBD2. This CDR3 spans 15 amino acids. V shed 6 bases and J 8 bases; nucleotides not matched to a gene: 16. Germline CDR1 reads SGHTA; CDR2 reads FQGNSA. This CDR3 reads CASRLISRERSQQYF. As DNA, the CDR3 is TGTGCCAGCAGGTTGATATCGCGGGAGAGGAGCCAGCAGTACTTC.

V and J are TRBV28 and TRBJ1-1; D ambiguous. The CDR3 extends over 12 amino acids. Trimming stripped 3 bases from V and 4 bases from J, with 6 bases between. CDR1 is MDHEN, CDR2 SYDVKM, per germline. Here the CDR3 DNA reads TGTGCCAGCAGTTTGCGCCTCACTGAAGCTTTCTTT. As protein: CASSLRLTEAFF.

This clone came up once. The rearrangement joins TRBV5-1 to TRBJ1-4; D may be TRBD1 (5 bases). The CDR3 covers 12 residues. Per germline, CDR1 SGHRS and CDR2 YFSETQ. V shed 4 bases and J shed 8 bases, with 9 bases lying between them. The CDR3 protein is CASSPDTEKLFF. The CDR3 nucleotides read TGCGCCAGCAGCCCGGACACGGAAAAACTGTTTTTT.

The gene calls are TRBV4-1 and TRBJ2-6; TRBD2 is a possible D gene (6 bases). This CDR3 is built from 16 residues. CDR1 and CDR2 (germline): MGHRA, YSYEKL. V was pared by 4 bases and J by 3 bases, with 13 bases between. The CDR3 spells CASSPGPGGGANVLTF. CDR3 sequence (DNA): TGCGCCAGCAGCCCCGGCCCCGGGGGTGGGGCCAACGTCCTGACTTTC.

V gene TRBV6-1 combines with J gene TRBJ1-2; TRBD1 agrees at 7 bases. The CDR3 contains 14 residues. Germline assignment: CDR1 MNHNS and CDR2 SASEGT. Trimming removed 10 bases from V and 5 bases from J; junction bases left unmatched: 13. The CDR3 loop reads CATEKGGFGYGYTF. CDR3 sequence (DNA): TGTGCCACCGAAAAAGGGGGCTTTGGGTATGGCTACACCTTC.

The chain joins TRBV13 to TRBJ2-7, with TRBD1 matching over 9 bases. Looked up from germline, CDR1 is PRHDT and CDR2 is FYEKMQ (reference sequence). The CDR3 is 14 residues long. The V gene end was trimmed by 5 bases and the J gene end by 5 bases; junction bases not matched to a gene: 7. The CDR3 region is CASSTRDRDHEQYF. The CDR3 bases are TGTGCCAGCAGCACCCGGGACAGGGACCACGAGCAGTACTTC.

This clone was seen once. V usage is TRBV30 and J usage is TRBJ1-2; D remains ambiguous. V gave up 1 base and J gave up 3 bases, with 12 bases separating them. Looked up from germline, CDR1 is GTSNPN and CDR2 is SVGIG (reference sequence). The CDR3 is made up of 14 amino acids. The CDR3 reads CAWSETEGDYGYTF. Written as DNA, the CDR3 is TGTGCCTGGAGTGAAACCGAGGGAGACTATGGCTACACCTTC.

This chain uses TRBV5-5 with TRBJ2-7, with D perhaps matching TRBD1 (6 bases). The ends were cut back, 4 bases at V and 5 bases at J, with 16 bases in the middle. The germline V gene has CDR1 SGHKS and CDR2 YYEKEE (reference sequence). CDR3 size: 14 residues. The CDR3 here is CASSGRTGYDEQYF. CDR3 nucleotide sequence: TGTGCCAGCAGCGGACGTACAGGGTACGACGAGCAGTACTTC.

This chain's CDR3 is CASRSDRGKDEQFF. CDR3 DNA: TGTGCCAGCAGATCCGACAGGGGTAAAGATGAGCAGTTCTTC. The chain couples TRBV2 to TRBJ2-1; 8 bases are shared with TRBD1. V shed 6 bases and J 8 bases; nucleotides not matched to a gene: 9. The CDR3 totals 14 residues. The germline V gene has CDR1 SNHLY and CDR2 FYNNEI.

V and J are TRBV15 and TRBJ2-7, with 11 nucleotides matching TRBD2. The CDR3 contains 14 residues. Germline V gives CDR1 LNHNV, CDR2 YYDKDF (reference sequence). J lost 5 bases, V lost 9 bases, and 9 bases had no gene match. CDR3 sequence: CATKPGTSGNEQYF. CDR3 coding DNA: TGTGCCACGAAACCCGGGACTAGCGGAAACGAGCAGTACTTC.

This clone was observed a single time. One end of the junction is discordant with germline, which a read error may explain. The chain couples TRBV5-1 to TRBJ1-6, with D possibly matching TRBD1 (6 bases). From germline, CDR1 is SGHRS and CDR2 YFSETQ. The CDR3 is 14 amino acids. The CDR3 spells CTSSNGGGGSPLHF. For the CDR3, the DNA is TGCACCAGCAGTAACGGGGGCGGGGGTTCACCCCTCCACTTT.

CDR3 sequence (DNA): TGTGCCAGCAGCCCGGGTAGCGGGAGGGGCTCCTACGAGCAGTACTTC. Its translation: CASSPGSGRGSYEQYF. The rearrangement uses TRBV7-9 and TRBJ2-7; 11 bases line up with TRBD2. V lost 5 bases and J lost 0; bases outside the gene matches: 6. Germline V gives CDR1 SEHNR, CDR2 FQNEAQ (reference sequence). The CDR3 length is 16 residues.

The gene calls are TRBV5-1 and TRBJ2-5; no clear D gene. Near its end, the DNA agrees better with TRBJ2-7, so the J call may be wrong. This CDR3 comprises 15 residues. Germline CDR1 SGHRS, CDR2 YFSETQ. CDR3 DNA: TGCGCCAGCAGCTTTTTAGAGTCTCGCGACTACGAGCAGTACTTC. Protein sequence: CASSFLESRDYEQYF.

This chain uses TRBV2 with TRBJ2-2; 9 nucleotides align to TRBD1. The germline V gene has CDR1 SNHLY and CDR2 FYNNEI. Trimming took 6 bases from V and 6 from J; bases not matched to a gene: 2. The CDR3 is made up of 13 amino acids. The DNA for the CDR3 is TGTGCCAGCAGGGGACAGGGATCCGGGGAGCTGTTTTTT. It codes for CASRGQGSGELFF.

V is TRBV5-5 and J is TRBJ2-7; D ambiguous. V lost 1 base and J lost 5, with 10 bases in between. Germline V gene lookup returns CDR1 SGHKS and CDR2 YYEKEE (reference sequence). This CDR3 is built from 13 residues. The CDR3 DNA reads TGTGCCAGCAGCTTGTTTGCAGGTCACGAGCAGTACTTC. It translates to CASSLFAGHEQYF. Full variable domain (missing parts from reference TRBV5-5 and TRBJ2-7): DAGVTQSPTHLIKTRGQQVTLRCSPISGHKSVSWYQQVLGQGPQFIFQYYEKEERGRGNFPDRFSARQFPNYSSELNVNALLLGDSALYLCASSLFAGHEQYFGPGTRLTVT.

This rearrangement joins TRBV27 to TRBJ2-3; TRBD1 agrees at 7 bases. Germline assignment: CDR1 MNHEY and CDR2 SMNVEV (reference sequence). This CDR3 has 15 residues. Losses at the gene ends were 7 bases for V and 6 bases for J; bases not matched to a gene: 13. CDR3 in amino acids: CASTPRDSRGDTQYF. The CDR3 region has the DNA TGTGCCAGCACTCCCCGGGACAGTCGGGGTGATACGCAGTATTTT.